This passage covers 23 T cell receptor beta chains from one sample sequenced in a study of blood T cell repertoires in COVID-19. Assay used: immunoSEQ multiplex PCR; TCRdb lists only in-frame clones, some missing. Of approximately 46,000 clones detected, more than 80% appear once; the ten largest clones hold 6.4%. Input material: peripheral blood. The source is a man between 65 and 85 years old with active COVID-19.

V usage is TRBV23-1 and J usage is TRBJ2-3, with TRBD2 identical over 8 bases. TRBV23-1 is filed as an ORF, its function uncertain. V lost 6 bases to trimming and J lost 2 bases; unmatched junction nucleotides: 10. The CDR3 consists of 16 residues. CDR3 sequence: CASSHKLAVPTDTQYF. The CDR3 nucleotides read TGCGCCAGCAGCCACAAACTAGCGGTCCCCACAGATACGCAGTATTTT.

This rearrangement joins TRBV3-1 (or the pseudogene TRBV3-2) to TRBJ1-3, with D perhaps TRBD1 (5 bases). Germline V gives CDR1 LGHDT, CDR2 YNNKEL (reference sequence). The CDR3 has 15 amino acids. V lost 1 base and J 4 bases, leaving 11 bases between the germline ends. As DNA, the CDR3 is TGTGCCAGCAGCCAAGGGACAACGCTCGGAAACACCATATATTTT. It is translated as CASSQGTTLGNTIYF.

This clone was seen a few times. This rearrangement joins TRBV5-5 to TRBJ1-2; 9 bases are shared with TRBD1. The CDR3 runs to 15 residues. V shed 2 bases, J shed 6 bases, and the junction held 8 bases outside the gene matches. Germline V gives CDR1 SGHKS, CDR2 YYEKEE (reference sequence). Written as DNA, the CDR3 is TGTGCCAGCAGCTTACTTGGGACAGGGCTACATGGCTACACCTTC. This translates into CASSLLGTGLHGYTF.

V and J are TRBV7-9 and TRBJ2-4; 12 bases fit TRBD2. Germline values: CDR1 SEHNR, CDR2 FQNEAQ (reference sequence). This CDR3 spans 14 amino acids. Trimming cost V 2 bases and J 7 bases; bases outside gene matches: 0. This CDR3 reads CASSLTSGGNIQYF. For the CDR3, the DNA is TGTGCCAGCAGCTTAACTAGCGGGGGGAACATTCAGTACTTC.

The chain has TRBV7-9 and TRBJ2-1; tentative D call: TRBD2 (6 bases). V was pared by 3 bases and J by 7 bases, with 16 bases between. Germline CDR1 is SEHNR and CDR2 is FQNEAQ (reference sequence). This CDR3 has 15 residues. DNA for the CDR3: TGTGCCAGCAGCTTTGGCGGGGCTCGGGGTAATGAGCAGTTCTTC. Translating gives CASSFGGARGNEQFF. The whole variable domain, filled in from reference TRBV7-9 and TRBJ2-1, reads DTGVSQNPRHKITKRGQNVTFRCDPISEHNRLYWYRQTLGQGPEFLTYFQNEAQLEKSRLLSDRFSAERPKGSFSTLEIQRTEQGDSAMYLCASSFGGARGNEQFFGPGTRLTVL.

V gene TRBV19 combines with J gene TRBJ2-2, with 7 positions matching TRBD1. Germline V CDR1 and CDR2: LNHDA, SQIVND (reference sequence). CDR3 size: 15 residues. V shed 6 bases, J shed 1 base, and the junction held 5 bases outside the gene matches. The DNA of the CDR3 is TGTGCCAGTAGCAGGGGGACGAAGAACACCGGGGAGCTGTTTTTT. Protein: CASSRGTKNTGELFF.

The chain is built from TRBV7-2 and TRBJ1-4, with no clear D. This CDR3 region has 13 residues. Germline V gene lookup returns CDR1 SGHTA and CDR2 FQGNSA. Trimming stripped 2 bases from V and 7 bases from J, with 8 bases between. CDR3 amino acids: CASSLTSGEKLFF. DNA for the CDR3: TGTGCCAGCAGCTTAACCTCGGGTGAAAAACTGTTTTTT.

This clone has only one observation. V gene TRBV6-5 combines with J gene TRBJ2-3, with D maybe TRBD2 (6 bases). CDR3 size: 13 residues. Germline V gene lookup returns CDR1 MNHEY and CDR2 SVGAGI. V lost 5 bases and J lost 6, with 12 bases in between. DNA of the CDR3: TGTGCCAGCAGTAGACTAGACGCGGATACGCAGTATTTT. Translating it yields CASSRLDADTQYF.

The chain combines TRBV7-9 with TRBJ2-1, with D perhaps matching TRBD2 (5 bases). Trimming shortened V by 8 bases and J by 8 bases, and 19 bases separated the two germline ends. Looked up from germline, CDR1 is SEHNR and CDR2 is FQNEAQ (reference sequence). This CDR3 has 14 amino acids. The CDR3 DNA reads TGTGCCAGCGGCGGTGGTTTCCTTAGCGATGAGCAGTTCTTC. Encoded protein: CASGGGFLSDEQFF.

The chain has TRBV5-1 and TRBJ2-5; TRBD2 agrees at 7 bases. The germline V gene encodes CDR1 SGHRS and CDR2 YFSETQ. The CDR3 spans 15 residues. Trimming cost V 4 bases and J 4 bases; bases outside gene matches: 10. The CDR3 here is CASSPERGGGETQYF. CDR3 in DNA: TGCGCCAGCAGCCCCGAGCGGGGAGGAGGAGAGACCCAGTACTTC.

V usage is TRBV19 and J usage is TRBJ1-6; perhaps TRBD1 as D (6 bases). Trimming left V 4 bases short and J 0 bases short, with 13 bases between. Germline V gives CDR1 LNHDA, CDR2 SQIVND (reference sequence). The CDR3 length is 17 residues. Written as DNA, the CDR3 is TGTGCCAGTAGTAGAGCACAGGGAGACTCCTATAATTCACCCCTCCACTTT. Its protein product is CASSRAQGDSYNSPLHF.

The chain has TRBV3-1 (or the pseudogene TRBV3-2) and TRBJ2-2; TRBD1 might be the D (6 bases). Looked up from germline, CDR1 is LGHDT and CDR2 is YNNKEL (reference sequence). The CDR3 sequence is 14 residues long. Trimming pared 3 bases from V and 8 bases from J, leaving 13 bases between. The CDR3 loop reads CASSQNRVGGELFF. In nucleotides, the CDR3 is TGTGCCAGCAGCCAGAACAGGGTAGGAGGGGAGCTGTTTTTT.

As DNA, the CDR3 is TGTGCCTGGAGTAGACTAGCGGGGGGGCAAGTTTTGAATGAGCAGTTCTTC. Translated, it gives CAWSRLAGGQVLNEQFF. The chain combines TRBV30 with TRBJ2-1; 14 nucleotides align to TRBD2. CDR3 length: 17 residues. Trimming removed 2 bases from V and 7 bases from J; junction bases left unmatched: 10. The germline V gene encodes CDR1 GTSNPN and CDR2 SVGIG (reference sequence).

The chain carries TRBV7-9 and TRBJ2-5; 13 nucleotides match TRBD2. Germline CDR1 reads SEHNR; CDR2 reads FQNEAQ (reference sequence). The J segment lost 2 bases and the V segment lost 2 bases, leaving 11 bases of the junction unmatched. The CDR3 is 19 residues long. CDR3 sequence (DNA): TGTGCCAGCAGCTTAAGAAAGTGGACTAGCGGGGGCATACAAGAGACCCAGTACTTC. Translation: CASSLRKWTSGGIQETQYF.

The chain couples TRBV3-1 (or the pseudogene TRBV3-2) to TRBJ2-3; 9 nucleotides agree with TRBD2. This CDR3 contains 16 residues. V lost 5 bases, J lost 5 bases, and 11 bases stayed unmatched. CDR1 LGHDT and CDR2 YNNKEL come from the germline V gene (reference sequence). CDR3 in DNA: TGTGCCAGCAGCTCACCCCGGCGGGGGGGGGAAGATACGCAGTATTTT. Protein: CASSSPRRGGEDTQYF.

This chain connects TRBV7-2 to TRBJ1-1; TRBD1 matches at 8 bases. V dropped 4 bases and J dropped 5; count of bases not matched to a gene: 6. Germline V gene sequence: CDR1 SGHTA, CDR2 FQGNSA. CDR3 length: 14 amino acids. This CDR3 reads CASSSGQGWTEAFF. The CDR3 bases are TGTGCCAGCAGCTCAGGACAGGGTTGGACTGAAGCTTTCTTT.

The chain recombines TRBV5-4 with TRBJ2-3; 11 nucleotides match TRBD2. Losses at the gene ends were 4 bases for V and 8 bases for J; bases not matched to a gene: 6. The CDR3 consists of 14 residues. Germline V gene lookup returns CDR1 SGHNT and CDR2 YYREEE (reference sequence). The CDR3 here is CASSLSGGAGTQYF. The CDR3 nucleotides are TGTGCCAGCAGCCTTAGCGGGGGGGCCGGTACGCAGTATTTT.

The chain is built from TRBV6-6 and TRBJ1-4, with 7 bases aligning to TRBD1. The V gene end was trimmed by 6 bases and the J gene end by 4 bases; junction bases not matched to a gene: 8. Germline CDR1 MNHNY, CDR2 SVGAGI (reference sequence). The CDR3 covers 15 residues. In nucleotides, the CDR3 is TGTGCCAGCAGGGAGACAGGGCGGAGTAATGAAAAACTGTTTTTT. Amino acids: CASRETGRSNEKLFF.

The genes are TRBV2 and TRBJ1-6; 7 bases match TRBD1. The J segment lost 9 bases and the V segment lost 1 base, leaving 6 bases of the junction unmatched. Germline CDR1 SNHLY, CDR2 FYNNEI. The CDR3 runs 15 residues. This chain's CDR3 is CASSEVTGVSSPLHF. The CDR3 nucleotides read TGTGCCAGCAGTGAAGTAACAGGGGTGAGTTCACCCCTCCACTTT.

J is TRBJ2-7 and V is TRBV15, with TRBD2 as a possible D gene (6 bases). Trimming shortened V by 0 bases and J by 5 bases, and 17 bases separated the two germline ends. The CDR3 has 16 amino acids. CDR1 is LNHNV and CDR2 is YYDKDF in the germline V gene (reference sequence). The CDR3 DNA follows: TGTGCCACCAGCAGAGATCGTGGAGGGTCCTTCCACGAGCAGTACTTC. Amino acid sequence: CATSRDRGGSFHEQYF.

The genes are TRBV4-2 and TRBJ2-2, with 11 bases identical to TRBD2. V shed 3 bases, J shed 3 bases, and the junction held 3 bases outside the gene matches. CDR1 LGHNA and CDR2 YNFKEQ come from the germline V gene. This CDR3 comprises 16 residues. The CDR3 DNA sequence: TGTGCCAGCAGCCACTCGACTAGCGGGGACACCGGGGAGCTGTTTTTT. Translation gives CASSHSTSGDTGELFF.

This clone was recorded once. V and J are TRBV12-3 or TRBV12-4 and TRBJ1-5, with 7 positions matching TRBD1. V lost 9 bases and J lost 3; bases outside the gene matches: 5. The CDR3 extends over 13 amino acids. The DNA for the CDR3 is TGTGCCAGTAGACAGGGCCTCAATCAGCCCCAGCATTTT. Residues: CASRQGLNQPQHF.

This clone has just a few counts. The V call is TRBV5-1, the J call TRBJ2-7; possibly TRBD2 for D (6 bases). This CDR3 is built from 13 residues. The germline V and J ends were trimmed by 7 bases and 0 bases, with 11 bases remaining between them. CDR1 is SGHRS, CDR2 YFSETQ, per germline. The CDR3 is CASAGGASYEQYF. CDR3 nucleotides: TGCGCCAGCGCCGGAGGGGCCTCCTACGAGCAGTACTTC.